Below, 17 T cell receptor beta chains from the same sample are listed, as sequenced in a study of cytomegalovirus exposure and HLA in healthy donors. The assay was immunoSEQ multiplex PCR, and TCRdb's table has in-frame clones only and misses some. Among 250,000 to 350,000 clones, 70% to 90% were seen once, and the ten largest hold 0.84%. The sample consisted of PBMCs. These receptors originate from a woman under 30 in good health and CMV-seronegative.

The rearrangement uses TRBV4-1 and TRBJ2-3; TRBD1 might be the D (6 bases). V lost 4 bases, J lost 5 bases, and 13 bases lay in between. The V gene's germline CDR1 is MGHRA and CDR2 YSYEKL. This CDR3 is 14 amino acids long. CDR3 bases: TGCGCCAGCAGCCGTCCGACAGGTGGAGATACGCAGTATTTT. This sequence encodes CASSRPTGGDTQYF.

In its sample, this clone was seen a few times. The chain has TRBV5-1 and TRBJ2-7; D call uncertain. The germline V gene encodes CDR1 SGHRS and CDR2 YFSETQ. V was cut by 0 bases and J by 2 bases, with 9 bases left in between. The CDR3 length is 14 residues. CDR3 in amino acids: CASSLGQETYEQYF. The CDR3 nucleotides read TGCGCCAGCAGCTTGGGACAAGAAACCTACGAGCAGTACTTC.

The chain joins TRBV30 to TRBJ1-4, with D possibly matching TRBD1 (6 bases). This CDR3 spans 15 amino acids. The germline V gene has CDR1 GTSNPN and CDR2 SVGIG (reference sequence). The germline V and J ends were trimmed by 3 bases and 0 bases, with 11 bases remaining between them. CDR3 DNA sequence: TGTGCCTGGAGAGGGGACATACCAACTAATGAAAAACTGTTTTTT. This translates into CAWRGDIPTNEKLFF. Full variable domain (rest looked up from reference TRBV30 and TRBJ1-4): SQTIHQWPATLVQPVGSPLSLECTVEGTSNPNLYWYRQAAGRGLQLLFYSVGIGQISSEVPQNLSASRPQDRQFILSSKKLLLSDSGFYLCAWRGDIPTNEKLFFGSGTQLSVL.

The chain recombines TRBV28 with TRBJ1-2, with 9 bases fitting TRBD1. From germline, CDR1 is MDHEN and CDR2 SYDVKM. Trimming cost V 4 bases and J 8 bases; bases outside gene matches: 5. The CDR3 sequence is 13 residues long. The CDR3 region is CASSSGQGDGYTF. As DNA, the CDR3 is TGTGCCAGCAGTTCGGGACAGGGTGACGGCTACACCTTC.

The chain couples TRBV2 to TRBJ2-2; 10 nucleotides line up with TRBD1. Germline V gene data show CDR1 as SNHLY and CDR2 as FYNNEI. Trimming took 4 bases from V and 8 from J; bases not matched to a gene: 10. This CDR3 contains 16 residues. As DNA, the CDR3 is TGTGCCAGCAGTGTACCCGGGACAGGGGAAGAGGGGGAGCTGTTTTTT. Protein: CASSVPGTGEEGELFF.

This clone appeared once. The V and J genes are TRBV7-2 and TRBJ2-7, with D hard to call. This CDR3 spans 15 amino acids. V shed 2 bases and J shed 0 bases, with 11 bases lying between them. Germline V gene data show CDR1 as SGHTA and CDR2 as FQGNSA. CDR3 bases: TGTGCCAGCAGCTTAATCCCTAGAAGCTCCTACGAGCAGTACTTC. As protein: CASSLIPRSSYEQYF.

The chain has TRBV7-8 and TRBJ2-7, with 9 bases aligning to TRBD1. The CDR3 spans 17 residues. Germline lookup yields CDR1 SGHVS and CDR2 FQNEAQ. J was trimmed by 0 bases and V by 5 bases; bases with no gene match: 11. CDR3 loop: CASSNPGQGFFSYEQYF. The CDR3 DNA is TGTGCCAGCAGCAATCCGGGACAGGGATTCTTCTCCTACGAGCAGTACTTC.

V and J are TRBV7-3 and TRBJ2-7; D is ambiguous. V was pared by 0 bases and J by 5 bases, with 11 bases between. The length of the CDR3 is 14 residues. From germline, CDR1 is SGHTA and CDR2 FQGTGA. CDR3 nucleotides: TGTGCCAGCAGCTTAACTCCGCCCAGGAACGAGCAGTACTTC. Protein product: CASSLTPPRNEQYF.

The chain combines TRBV7-2 with TRBJ1-2, with TRBD1 as a possible D gene (5 bases). The length of the CDR3 is 14 residues. The germline V and J ends were trimmed by 3 bases and 7 bases, with 15 bases remaining between them. Germline CDR1 SGHTA, CDR2 FQGNSA. This CDR3 is CASSFSREGAGYTF. CDR3 bases: TGTGCCAGCAGCTTTTCCAGGGAAGGGGCTGGCTACACCTTC. The full variable domain, in which reference TRBV7-2 and TRBJ1-2 provide the parts outside the CDR3, is GAGVSQSPSNKVTEKGKDVELRCDPISGHTALYWYRQSLGQGLEFLIYFQGNSAPDKSGLPSDRFSAERTGGSVSTLTIQRTQQEDSAVYLCASSFSREGAGYTFGSGTRLTVV.

The chain has TRBV29-1 and TRBJ2-5; D remains unclear. Per germline, CDR1 SQVTM and CDR2 ANQGSEA. The CDR3 consists of 13 residues. Deletions cut 4 bases from V and 7 bases from J, with 16 bases between. CDR3: CSVGFEASGTQYF. The CDR3 nucleotides read TGCAGCGTTGGTTTTGAGGCCTCTGGGACCCAGTACTTC.

To note about this clone: Relative to the germline gene, one junction end is altered; a read error may explain this. V and J are TRBV6-5 and TRBJ2-1; D gene ambiguous. The CDR3 length is 10 residues. Germline CDR1 MNHEY, CDR2 SVGAGI. The CDR3 here is CASGSNGQFF. CDR3 DNA sequence: TGTGCCAGCGGTTCTAATGGGCAGTTCTTC.

CDR3 sequence: CASSQDGTSKETQYF. CDR3 DNA sequence: TGCGCCAGCAGCCAAGATGGGACTAGCAAGGAGACCCAGTACTTC. The chain has TRBV4-3 and TRBJ2-5; TRBD2 matches at 9 bases. In germline, CDR1 is LGHNA, CDR2 YSLEER. V shed 0 bases and J 5 bases; nucleotides not matched to a gene: 4. This CDR3 comprises 15 residues.

V gene TRBV28 combines with J gene TRBJ1-4, with unresolved D. The V and J ends lost 7 bases and 5 bases respectively, with 17 bases between them. Per germline, CDR1 MDHEN and CDR2 SYDVKM. CDR3 length: 15 amino acids. The DNA for the CDR3 is TGTGCCAGCACCCTTTCGGGGTCTTACAATGAAAAACTGTTTTTT. This translates into CASTLSGSYNEKLFF.

For this clone: Germline and junction disagree at one end, which may indicate a read error. This chain joins TRBV7-6 and TRBJ2-7; 7 nucleotides match TRBD1. The CDR3 covers 15 residues. Germline CDR1 is SGHVS and CDR2 is FNYEAQ. The CDR3 bases are TGTGCCGGCAGCTTAGGACAGGCGATCTCCTACGAGCAGTACTTC. Its protein is CAGSLGQAISYEQYF.

The gene calls are TRBV28 and TRBJ2-2; 10 positions match TRBD2. The ends lost 7 bases at V and 8 bases at J; junction bases unmatched: 7. Germline CDR1 reads MDHEN; CDR2 reads SYDVKM. This CDR3 region has 14 residues. The CDR3 sequence: CASKYLAGVGELFF. CDR3 DNA sequence: TGTGCCAGCAAATACCTAGCGGGAGTGGGGGAGCTGTTTTTT.

For this clone: The same CDR3 also results from other DNA sequences found in this sample. This chain joins TRBV28 and TRBJ2-7; D remains unclear. CDR1 MDHEN and CDR2 SYDVKM come from the germline V gene. V shed 6 bases and J shed 4 bases, with 10 bases lying between them. The length of the CDR3 is 12 residues. DNA for the CDR3: TGTGCCAGCAGCCTCTCCGGTTACGAGCAGTACTTC. Translation: CASSLSGYEQYF.

The chain is built from TRBV27 and TRBJ2-5; 8 nucleotides line up with TRBD2. This CDR3 has 15 amino acids. With 10 bases clipped from V and 5 bases from J, the junction kept 15 bases outside the gene matches. Germline V lookup: CDR1 MNHEY, CDR2 SMNVEV (reference sequence). The CDR3 spells CATRPSGGPVETQYF. In nucleotides, the CDR3 is TGTGCCACTCGGCCCTCGGGAGGGCCGGTTGAGACCCAGTACTTC.